Included here is one T cell receptor beta chain sequence, with context. Its antigen is not known. This table comes from immunoSEQ multiplex PCR, and its TCRdb copy is limited to in-frame clones, with some not included. The sample includes 40,000 to 55,000 clones, roughly 94% of them seen just once. The data were obtained in a study of T cell clonotyping in hematopoietic cell transplantation. Study observations and caveats: After transplant, recipient diversity fell while pathologically expanded clonotypes grew through day 180. CD4 and CD8 repertoire contributions could not be separated without sorting. Broader posttransplant TCR repertoire diversity was predicted by graft donor and pretransplant recipient Inverse Simpson Index values.

Trimming removed 2 bases at V and 0 bases at J, with 13 bases between. CDR1 is GTSNPN, CDR2 SVGIG, per germline (reference sequence). CDR3 length: 16 residues. V is TRBV30 and J is TRBJ1-4; D is ambiguous. Material: peripheral blood mononuclear cells. The sequence derives from a woman aged 45-65 years in good health. Some clones in this sample may be carry-over from other donors' samples. CDR3 nucleotides: TGTGCCTGGAGTCCCGTGGGCGGTGCAACTAATGAAAAACTGTTTTTT. The encoded protein is CAWSPVGGATNEKLFF.